This T cell receptor beta chain was captured in a study of blood T cell repertoires in COVID-19. Study at large: Acute-phase and convalescent COVID-19 samples originated in the United States, Italy and Spain.

In the original processing: Amplification with reference gene primers provided the estimates of nucleated cell counts. The repertoire was sequenced with immunoSEQ multiplex PCR; TCRdb's copy has only in-frame clones and lacks some. The V and J calls and clone size come from that table; D and trimming were worked out from the DNA. The table records more than 200,000 clones, less than 90% of them present only once. Germline V gives CDR1 SGHVS, CDR2 FQNEAQ. The ends were cut back, 7 bases at V and 0 bases at J, with 19 bases in the middle. The CDR3 sequence is 18 residues long. The sample consisted of peripheral blood. The TCR comes from a man between 60 and 75 years old with acute or convalescent COVID-19. The rearrangement joins TRBV7-8 to TRBJ2-6; D perhaps matches TRBD2 (7 bases). The CDR3: CASNPRGSGISGANVLTF. In nucleotides, the CDR3 is TGTGCCAGCAACCCGAGGGGGAGCGGGATCTCTGGGGCCAACGTCCTGACTTTC.